The next 9 T cell receptor beta chains were all read from a single sample in a study of spatial heterogeneity in lung cancer. Indicated time point: sample taken at primary tumor resection. Whole RNA, isolated from tumor, nontumor lung or frozen PBMC, was sequenced without prior sorting. Using its own MiXCR run on the 5' RACE reads, TCRdb lists one record per CDR3 protein. The data contain more than 10,000 distinct CDR3 sequences, around 15% of them singletons. Source: PBMCs, taken at surgery. The origin of the receptors is a male donor with early-stage non-small cell lung cancer.

The sample holds many counts of this clonotype. This chain connects TRBV7-9 to TRBJ2-6, with D possibly matching TRBD2 (5 bases). In germline, CDR1 is SEHNR, CDR2 FQNEAQ (reference sequence). This CDR3 region has 16 residues. Trimming left V 7 bases short and J 1 base short, with 14 bases between. CDR3 DNA sequence: TGTGCCAGCACCCCCCCCTGGGAGTCTGGGGCCAACGTCCTGACTTTC. Its translation is CASTPPWESGANVLTF.

This clonotype was seen a handful of times. The chain is built from TRBV29-1 and TRBJ1-5; no firm D call. Trimming shortened V by 7 bases and J by 7 bases, and 14 bases separated the two germline ends. In germline, CDR1 is SQVTM, CDR2 ANQGSEA. The length of the CDR3 is 12 residues. CDR3 amino acids: CSERRERQPQHF. The CDR3, as DNA: TGCAGCGAAAGGAGGGAACGCCAGCCCCAGCATTTT.

This rearrangement joins TRBV7-2 to TRBJ2-1; 8 nucleotides agree with TRBD1. The V segment lost 5 bases and the J segment 1 base; nucleotides outside the gene matches: 7. The CDR3 spans 16 residues. CDR1 and CDR2 from the germline V gene are SGHTA and FQGNSA. The CDR3 DNA reads as TGTGCCAGCAGCATAAGCGGACAGGGTTCCTACAATGAGCAGTTCTTC. Encoded protein: CASSISGQGSYNEQFF.

The V call is TRBV7-2, the J call TRBJ2-7, with 10 bases aligning to TRBD2. The germline V gene has CDR1 SGHTA and CDR2 FQGNSA. CDR3 length: 15 amino acids. After removal of 5 bases from V and 2 bases from J, the junction contained 6 bases not matched to a gene. The CDR3 protein is CASSPLAGAPYEQYF. CDR3 bases: TGTGCCAGCAGCCCGCTAGCGGGGGCTCCCTACGAGCAGTACTTC.

V usage is TRBV2 and J usage is TRBJ1-1; D not certain. This CDR3 contains 13 residues. Germline CDR1 reads SNHLY; CDR2 reads FYNNEI. V lost 7 bases and J lost 2, with 11 bases in between. The CDR3 loop is CASIKDVNTEAFF. The CDR3 DNA is TGTGCCAGCATCAAGGACGTCAACACTGAAGCTTTCTTT.

The sample holds a few counts of this clonotype. The chain is built from TRBV4-3 and TRBJ1-6; no reliable D call. The V end lost 0 bases, the J end lost 0 bases, and 9 bases lay between the germline ends. The germline V gene has CDR1 LGHNA and CDR2 YSLEER. The CDR3 runs to 17 residues. CDR3 in DNA: TGCGCCAGCAGCCAAGATCTGACTAGCTCCTATAATTCACCCCTCCACTTT. Protein: CASSQDLTSSYNSPLHF.

This clonotype was detected only a few times. The chain carries TRBV7-8 and TRBJ1-5, with 9 bases aligning to TRBD1. Germline V gene data show CDR1 as SGHVS and CDR2 as FQNEAQ. Unmatched junction bases numbered 7, after V lost 5 bases and J lost 5 bases. CDR3 size: 15 residues. CDR3 coding DNA: TGTGCCAGCAGCCTACAGGGGGCAAGCGATCAGCCCCAGCATTTT. Residues: CASSLQGASDQPQHF.

This clonotype was seen repeatedly, ten times or more. The J gene is TRBJ2-2, the V gene TRBV28, with TRBD2 as a possible D gene (5 bases). Trimming pared 6 bases from V and 5 bases from J, leaving 7 bases between. Germline CDR1 is MDHEN and CDR2 is SYDVKM. The CDR3 sequence is 12 residues long. Written as DNA, the CDR3 is TGTGCCAGCAGCCGGGGTACCGGGGAGCTGTTTTTT. Its protein is CASSRGTGELFF.

The table lists this clonotype with a few counts. V gene TRBV9 combines with J gene TRBJ1-3; D possibly corresponds to TRBD1 (6 bases). The germline gives CDR1 SGDLS, CDR2 YYNGEE. This CDR3 contains 17 residues. Trimming shortened V by 3 bases and J by 0 bases, and 16 bases separated the two germline ends. The CDR3 nucleotides read TGTGCCAGCAGCGCATACACAGGGCCAAGCTCTGGAAACACCATATATTTT. Its protein is CASSAYTGPSSGNTIYF.